This is a list of T cell receptor beta chains from one sample in a study of CXCR3-negative and CXCR3-positive naive CD8 T cells. With the 5' RACE reads reprocessed, TCRdb shows one record per CDR3 protein and no DNA. This sample contains 84,000 or so distinct CDR3 sequences. What was sequenced was naive CXCR3- CD8+ T cells from blood. The receptors shown here come from a human donor in good health. Some clones in this sample may be carry-over from other donors' samples. CDR3s include the opening cysteine and the closing phenylalanine or tryptophan. Fields, in order: CDR3 protein, CDR3 length, V gene, J gene.

CDR3 protein: CASAPPGGQPQHF
CDR3 length: 13
V gene: TRBV12-5
J gene: TRBJ1-5

CDR3 protein: CASSLSLAGNYEQYF
CDR3 length: 15
V gene: TRBV5-4
J gene: TRBJ2-7

CDR3 protein: CSVEDDPDREGYEQYF
CDR3 length: 16
V gene: TRBV29-1
J gene: TRBJ2-7

CDR3 protein: CASSLIVSGGDGYTF
CDR3 length: 15
V gene: TRBV5-1
J gene: TRBJ1-2

CDR3 protein: CASSLATGTRYYEQYF
CDR3 length: 16
V gene: TRBV7-2
J gene: TRBJ2-7

CDR3 protein: CASTATGEQFF
CDR3 length: 11
V gene: TRBV19
J gene: TRBJ2-1

CDR3 protein: CASSRTYNEQFF
CDR3 length: 12
V gene: TRBV9
J gene: TRBJ2-1

CDR3 protein: CASSIRMGQLSYEQYF
CDR3 length: 16
V gene: TRBV12-3/TRBV12-4
J gene: TRBJ2-7

CDR3 protein: CASSQGSSIGTGELFF
CDR3 length: 16
V gene: TRBV4-1
J gene: TRBJ2-2

CDR3 protein: CASSMEINEQFF
CDR3 length: 12
V gene: TRBV2
J gene: TRBJ2-1

CDR3 protein: CSVDRGAGELFF
CDR3 length: 12
V gene: TRBV29-1
J gene: TRBJ2-2

CDR3 protein: CASSQHPSVSSMVPGELFF
CDR3 length: 19
V gene: TRBV4-2
J gene: TRBJ2-2

CDR3 protein: CAISESVASSYEQFF
CDR3 length: 15
V gene: TRBV10-3
J gene: TRBJ2-1

CDR3 protein: CSVWGGTDYYF
CDR3 length: 11
V gene: TRBV29-1
J gene: TRBJ2-7

CDR3 protein: CASSLLSGNQPQHF
CDR3 length: 14
V gene: TRBV5-6
J gene: TRBJ1-5

CDR3 protein: CSVEAGDPYEQYF
CDR3 length: 13
V gene: TRBV29-1
J gene: TRBJ2-7

CDR3 protein: CASSFAGRPYEQYF
CDR3 length: 14
V gene: TRBV5-6
J gene: TRBJ2-7

CDR3 protein: CASSKKIAAGRSYEQYF
CDR3 length: 17
V gene: TRBV21-1
J gene: TRBJ2-7

CDR3 protein: CASSPPLAGVGDTQYF
CDR3 length: 16
V gene: TRBV11-2
J gene: TRBJ2-3

CDR3 protein: CSVVGGYRTDTQYF
CDR3 length: 14
V gene: TRBV29-1
J gene: TRBJ2-3

CDR3 protein: CASSTTSGRRTDTQYF
CDR3 length: 16
V gene: TRBV12-3/TRBV12-4
J gene: TRBJ2-3

CDR3 protein: CAITSGSRDTEAFF
CDR3 length: 14
V gene: TRBV10-3
J gene: TRBJ1-1

CDR3 protein: CASSQSPLGQGLSYEQYF
CDR3 length: 18
V gene: TRBV4-1
J gene: TRBJ2-7

CDR3 protein: CSVEAVYNEQFF
CDR3 length: 12
V gene: TRBV29-1
J gene: TRBJ2-7

CDR3 protein: CASSLNRGAYEQYF
CDR3 length: 14
V gene: TRBV4-1
J gene: TRBJ2-7

CDR3 protein: CSVGLAGGYEQFF
CDR3 length: 13
V gene: TRBV29-1
J gene: TRBJ2-1

CDR3 protein: CASSFTGGTGELFF
CDR3 length: 14
V gene: TRBV12-3/TRBV12-4
J gene: TRBJ2-2